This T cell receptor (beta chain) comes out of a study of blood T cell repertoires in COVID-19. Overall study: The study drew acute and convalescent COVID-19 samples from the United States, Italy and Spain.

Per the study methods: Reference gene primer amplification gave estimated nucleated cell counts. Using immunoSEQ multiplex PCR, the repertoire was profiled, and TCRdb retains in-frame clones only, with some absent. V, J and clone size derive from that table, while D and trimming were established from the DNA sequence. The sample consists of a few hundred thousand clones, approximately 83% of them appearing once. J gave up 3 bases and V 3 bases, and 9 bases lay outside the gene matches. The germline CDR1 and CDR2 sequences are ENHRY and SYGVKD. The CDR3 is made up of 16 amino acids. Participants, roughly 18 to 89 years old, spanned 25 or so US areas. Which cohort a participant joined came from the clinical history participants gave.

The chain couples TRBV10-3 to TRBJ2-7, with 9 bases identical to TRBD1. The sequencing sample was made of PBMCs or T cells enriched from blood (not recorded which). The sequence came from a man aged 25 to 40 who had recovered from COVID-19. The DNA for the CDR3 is TGTGCCATCAGTGATCTGGACAGGGGACTAAGCTACGAGCAGTACTTC. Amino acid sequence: CAISDLDRGLSYEQYF.